The T cell receptor (beta chain) under discussion was sequenced for a study of PD-L1 blockade in urothelial cancer. Turning to the study itself: Every 3 weeks, patients received intravenous atezolizumab 1,200 mg, beginning 2014. Blood analysis took place 3 weeks (second dose) and 6 weeks after treatment start.

V gave up 1 base and J gave up 4 bases, with 19 bases separating them. The length of the CDR3 is 18 residues. Germline CDR1 is SGHAT and CDR2 is FQNNGV. Specified time point: peripheral blood 6 weeks after treatment start. Profiled with immunoSEQ multiplex PCR; TCRdb holds only in-frame clones, not every one. Seen here are about 91,000 clones, roughly 80% observed once, and the top ten hold over 7.5%. This TCR came from a man in his 70s with urothelial cancer. The chain joins TRBV11-2 to TRBJ2-2; maybe TRBD2 (6 bases). Source: PBMCs, taken around atezolizumab (anti-PD-L1) treatment. The CDR3: CASSLVVGLKEGTGELFF. The CDR3 coding sequence is TGTGCCAGCAGCTTAGTCGTGGGACTCAAGGAGGGCACCGGGGAGCTGTTTTTT.